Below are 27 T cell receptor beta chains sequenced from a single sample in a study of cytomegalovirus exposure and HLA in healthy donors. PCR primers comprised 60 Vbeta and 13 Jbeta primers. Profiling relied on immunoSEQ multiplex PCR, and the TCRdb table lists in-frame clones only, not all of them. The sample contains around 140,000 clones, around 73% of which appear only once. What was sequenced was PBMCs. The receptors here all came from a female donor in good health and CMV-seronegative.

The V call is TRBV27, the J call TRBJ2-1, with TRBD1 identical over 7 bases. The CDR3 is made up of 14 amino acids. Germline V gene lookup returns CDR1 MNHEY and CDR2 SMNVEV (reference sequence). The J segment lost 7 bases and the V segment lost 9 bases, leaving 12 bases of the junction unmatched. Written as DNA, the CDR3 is TGTGCCAGTACCGGACAGGAACTTGGAAATGAGCAGTTCTTC. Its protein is CASTGQELGNEQFF.

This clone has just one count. CDR3 sequence (DNA): TGTGCCAGCAGCTTGGCTCGCAGGGAAAGGAATGACTACACCTTC. Protein sequence: CASSLARRERNDYTF. The rearrangement uses TRBV5-4 and TRBJ1-2; D perhaps matches TRBD1 (5 bases). CDR1 and CDR2 (germline): SGHNT, YYREEE (reference sequence). The CDR3 covers 15 residues. V gave up 0 bases and J gave up 10 bases, with 19 bases separating them.

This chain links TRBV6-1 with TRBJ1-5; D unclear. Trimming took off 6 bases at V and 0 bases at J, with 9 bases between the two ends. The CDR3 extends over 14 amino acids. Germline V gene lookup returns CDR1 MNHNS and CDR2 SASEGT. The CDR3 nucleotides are TGTGCCAGCAGAGCTGTAAATAGCAATCAGCCCCAGCATTTT. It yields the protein CASRAVNSNQPQHF.

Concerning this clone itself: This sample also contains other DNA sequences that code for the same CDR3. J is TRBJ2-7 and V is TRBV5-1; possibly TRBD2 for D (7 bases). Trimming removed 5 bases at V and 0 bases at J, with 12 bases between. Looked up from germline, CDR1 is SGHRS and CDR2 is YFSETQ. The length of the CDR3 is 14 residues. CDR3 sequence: CASRGAGVSYEQYF. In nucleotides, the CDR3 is TGCGCCAGCAGGGGGGCGGGAGTCTCCTACGAGCAGTACTTC.

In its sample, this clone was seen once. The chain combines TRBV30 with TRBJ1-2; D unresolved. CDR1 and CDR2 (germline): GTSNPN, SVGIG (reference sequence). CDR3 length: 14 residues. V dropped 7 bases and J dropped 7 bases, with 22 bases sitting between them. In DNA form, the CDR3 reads TGTGCCTCAAAAATGGGCCTTCTTATTTCTGGCTACACCTTC. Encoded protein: CASKMGLLISGYTF.

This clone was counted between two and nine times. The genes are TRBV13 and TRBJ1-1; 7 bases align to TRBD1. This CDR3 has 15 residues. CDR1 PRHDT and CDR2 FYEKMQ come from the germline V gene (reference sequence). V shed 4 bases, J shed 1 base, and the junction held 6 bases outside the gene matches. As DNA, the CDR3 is TGTGCCAGCAGCTCACAGGGGACTAGGAACACTGAAGCTTTCTTT. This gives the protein CASSSQGTRNTEAFF.

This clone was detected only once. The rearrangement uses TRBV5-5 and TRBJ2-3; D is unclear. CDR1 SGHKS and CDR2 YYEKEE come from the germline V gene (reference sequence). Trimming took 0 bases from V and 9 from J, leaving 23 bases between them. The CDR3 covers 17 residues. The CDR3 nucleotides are TGTGCCAGCAGCTTGGAAGAGGTAAAGTGGCCCGAAGTCACGCAGTATTTT. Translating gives CASSLEEVKWPEVTQYF.

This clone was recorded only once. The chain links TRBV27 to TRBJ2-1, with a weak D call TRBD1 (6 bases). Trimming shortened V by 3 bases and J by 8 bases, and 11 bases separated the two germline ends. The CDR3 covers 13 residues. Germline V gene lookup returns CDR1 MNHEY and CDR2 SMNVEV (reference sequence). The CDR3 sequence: CASSFIYRDEQFF. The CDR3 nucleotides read TGTGCCAGCAGTTTTATATACAGGGATGAGCAGTTCTTC.

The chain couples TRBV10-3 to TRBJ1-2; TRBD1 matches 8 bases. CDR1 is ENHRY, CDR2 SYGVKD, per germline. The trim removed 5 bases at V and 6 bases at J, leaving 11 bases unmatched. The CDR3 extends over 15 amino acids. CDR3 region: CAISPTGEGWDGYTF. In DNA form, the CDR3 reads TGTGCCATCAGTCCGACAGGGGAGGGGTGGGATGGCTACACCTTC.

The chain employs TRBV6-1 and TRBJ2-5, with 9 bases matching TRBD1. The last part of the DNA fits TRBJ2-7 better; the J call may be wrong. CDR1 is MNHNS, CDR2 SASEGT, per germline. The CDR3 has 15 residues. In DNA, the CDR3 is TGTGCCAGCAGTGGGACAGGGGACTACTCCTACGAGCAGTACTTC. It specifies CASSGTGDYSYEQYF.

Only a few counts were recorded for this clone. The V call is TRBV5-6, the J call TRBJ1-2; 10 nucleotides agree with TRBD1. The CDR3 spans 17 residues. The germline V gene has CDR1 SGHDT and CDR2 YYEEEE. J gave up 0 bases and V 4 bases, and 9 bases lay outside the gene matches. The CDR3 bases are TGTGCCAGCAGCCTTAGGACAGGGGGTGACCCTAACTATGGCTACACCTTC. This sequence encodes CASSLRTGGDPNYGYTF.

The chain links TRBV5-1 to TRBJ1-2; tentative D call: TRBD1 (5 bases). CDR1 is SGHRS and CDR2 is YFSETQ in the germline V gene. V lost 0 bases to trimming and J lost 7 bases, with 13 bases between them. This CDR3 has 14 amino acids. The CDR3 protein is CASSLGGGWSGYTF. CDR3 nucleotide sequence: TGCGCCAGCAGCTTGGGGGGGGGATGGAGTGGCTACACCTTC.

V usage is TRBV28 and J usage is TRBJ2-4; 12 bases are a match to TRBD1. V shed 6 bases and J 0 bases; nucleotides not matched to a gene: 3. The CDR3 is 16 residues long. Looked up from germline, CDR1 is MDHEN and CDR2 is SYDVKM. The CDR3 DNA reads TGTGCCAGCAGGGGACAGGGGGCTGAAGCCAAAAACATTCAGTACTTC. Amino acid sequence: CASRGQGAEAKNIQYF.

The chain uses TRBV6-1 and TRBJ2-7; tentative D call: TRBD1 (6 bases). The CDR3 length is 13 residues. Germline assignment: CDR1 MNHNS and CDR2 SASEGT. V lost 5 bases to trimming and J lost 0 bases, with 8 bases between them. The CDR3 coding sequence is TGTGCCAGCAGTAGGACAGACTCCTACGAGCAGTACTTC. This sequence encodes CASSRTDSYEQYF.

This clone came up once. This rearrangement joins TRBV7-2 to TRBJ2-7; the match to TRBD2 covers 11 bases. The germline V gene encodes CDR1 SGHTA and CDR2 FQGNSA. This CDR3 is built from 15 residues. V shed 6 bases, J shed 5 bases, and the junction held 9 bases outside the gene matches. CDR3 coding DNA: TGTGCCAGCAGAGCTACCCCGGGACTAGCGGACGAGCAGTACTTC. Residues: CASRATPGLADEQYF.

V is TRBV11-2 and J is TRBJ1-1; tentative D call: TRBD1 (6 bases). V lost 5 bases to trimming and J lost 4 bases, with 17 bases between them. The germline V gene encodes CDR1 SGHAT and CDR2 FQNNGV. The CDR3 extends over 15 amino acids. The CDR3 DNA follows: TGTGCCAGCAGCCCTACAGGGACCCTGGCCACTGAAGCTTTCTTT. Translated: CASSPTGTLATEAFF.

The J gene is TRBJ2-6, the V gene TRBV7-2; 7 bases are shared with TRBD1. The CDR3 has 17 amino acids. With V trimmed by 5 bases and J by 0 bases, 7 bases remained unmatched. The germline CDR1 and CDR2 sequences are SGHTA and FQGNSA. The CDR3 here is CASSLSTGNSGANVLTF. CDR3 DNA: TGTGCCAGCAGCCTCTCGACAGGGAACTCTGGGGCCAACGTCCTGACTTTC.

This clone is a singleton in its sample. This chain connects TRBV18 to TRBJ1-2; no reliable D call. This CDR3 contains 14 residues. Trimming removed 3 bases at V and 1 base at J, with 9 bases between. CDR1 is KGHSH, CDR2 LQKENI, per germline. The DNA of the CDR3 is TGTGCCAGCTCACCGCTCGAGCTTAACTATGGCTACACCTTC. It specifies CASSPLELNYGYTF.

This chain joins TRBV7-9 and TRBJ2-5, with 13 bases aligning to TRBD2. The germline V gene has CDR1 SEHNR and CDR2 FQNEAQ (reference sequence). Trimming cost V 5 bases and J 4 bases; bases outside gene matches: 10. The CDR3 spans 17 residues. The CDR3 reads CASSPRQLAGGRETQYF. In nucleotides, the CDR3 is TGTGCCAGCAGCCCCCGACAACTAGCGGGAGGGCGAGAGACCCAGTACTTC.

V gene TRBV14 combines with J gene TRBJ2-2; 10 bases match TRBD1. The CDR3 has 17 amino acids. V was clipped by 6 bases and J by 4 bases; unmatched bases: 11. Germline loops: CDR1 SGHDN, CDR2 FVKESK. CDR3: CASRRTGTGVTTGELFF. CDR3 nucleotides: TGTGCCAGCAGGCGAACCGGGACAGGGGTGACCACCGGGGAGCTGTTTTTT.

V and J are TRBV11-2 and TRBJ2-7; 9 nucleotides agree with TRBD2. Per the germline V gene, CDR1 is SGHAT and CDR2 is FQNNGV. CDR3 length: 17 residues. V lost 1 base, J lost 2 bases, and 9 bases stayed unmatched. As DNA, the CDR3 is TGTGCCAGCAGCTTAGGAAGGGGGGCGGGGGGGGCCTACGAGCAGTACTTC. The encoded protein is CASSLGRGAGGAYEQYF.

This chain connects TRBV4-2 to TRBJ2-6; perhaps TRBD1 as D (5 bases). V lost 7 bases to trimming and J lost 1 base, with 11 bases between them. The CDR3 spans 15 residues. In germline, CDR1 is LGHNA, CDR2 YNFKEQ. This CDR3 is CASNPGMSGANVLTF. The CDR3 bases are TGTGCCAGCAACCCAGGGATGTCTGGGGCCAACGTCCTGACTTTC.

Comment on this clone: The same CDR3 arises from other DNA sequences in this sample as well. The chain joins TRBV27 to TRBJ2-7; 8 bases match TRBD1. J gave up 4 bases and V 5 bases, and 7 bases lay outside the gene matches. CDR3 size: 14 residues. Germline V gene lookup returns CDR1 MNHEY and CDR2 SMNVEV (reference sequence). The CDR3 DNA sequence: TGTGCCAGCAGTCTTGGACAGGGCGCGTACGAGCAGTACTTC. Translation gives CASSLGQGAYEQYF.

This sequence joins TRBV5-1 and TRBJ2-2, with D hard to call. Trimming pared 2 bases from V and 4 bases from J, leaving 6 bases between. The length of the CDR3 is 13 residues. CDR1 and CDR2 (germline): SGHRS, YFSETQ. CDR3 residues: CASSLKPTGELFF. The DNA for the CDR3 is TGCGCCAGCAGCTTAAAGCCCACCGGGGAGCTGTTTTTT.

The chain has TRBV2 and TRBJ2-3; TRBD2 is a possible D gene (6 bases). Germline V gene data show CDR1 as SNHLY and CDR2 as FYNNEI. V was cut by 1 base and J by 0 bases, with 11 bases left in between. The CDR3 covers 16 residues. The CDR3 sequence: CASSEGAGTSTDTQYF. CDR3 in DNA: TGTGCCAGCAGTGAAGGAGCGGGCACTAGCACAGATACGCAGTATTTT. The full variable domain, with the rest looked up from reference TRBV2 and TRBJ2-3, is EPEVTQTPSHQVTQMGQEVILRCVPISNHLYFYWYRQILGQKVEFLVSFYNNEISEKSEIFDDQFSVERPDGSNFTLKIRSTKLEDSAMYFCASSEGAGTSTDTQYFGPGTRLTVL.

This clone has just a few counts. The CDR3 sequence is CASSAGQNYGYTF. The DNA of the CDR3 is TGTGCCAGCAGCGCGGGACAGAACTATGGCTACACCTTC. The chain employs TRBV5-6 and TRBJ1-2, with 7 nucleotides matching TRBD1. The trim removed 4 bases at V and 2 bases at J, leaving 2 bases unmatched. CDR1 SGHDT and CDR2 YYEEEE come from the germline V gene. The length of the CDR3 is 13 residues.

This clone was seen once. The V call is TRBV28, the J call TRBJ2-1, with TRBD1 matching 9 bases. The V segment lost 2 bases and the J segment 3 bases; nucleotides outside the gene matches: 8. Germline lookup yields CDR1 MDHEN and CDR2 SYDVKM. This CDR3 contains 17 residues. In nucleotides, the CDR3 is TGTGCCAGCAGTTTAATTTGGGTGGGACAGGGCTACAATGAGCAGTTCTTC. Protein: CASSLIWVGQGYNEQFF.